One TCR beta chain is described in this entry. As yet, its antigen is unknown. The same CDR3 also results from other DNA sequences found in this sample. Sequencing was performed with immunoSEQ multiplex PCR; in TCRdb, only in-frame clones are kept and a portion is missing. The sample yields 150,000 to 200,000 clones, approximately 90% seen once. This entry belongs to a study of T cell responses to AZD1222 COVID-19 vaccine. Across the study: Some second doses came at about 4 weeks and others at about 12 weeks; these were pooled.

Study-level points and caveats: Dominant at 160-218 and 743-854, vaccine-associated CD4 TCRs also spanned spike. Rises in breadth and depth of Spike-specific TCRs came after two AZD1222 doses. White British ancestry dominated among donors, who included more females, and clonal diversity was possibly underestimated.

The CDR3 is 14 residues long. The germline V and J ends were trimmed by 1 base and 5 bases, with 9 bases remaining between them. CDR1 and CDR2 (germline): SGHAT, FQNNGV. The sample was peripheral blood, taken on day 0 of AZD1222 vaccination. The chain is built from TRBV11-2 and TRBJ2-1, with TRBD2 as a possible D gene (7 bases). The sequence derives from an adult in good health. The CDR3, as DNA: TGTGCCAGCAGCTTAGCGGGGGGCCACAATGAGCAGTTCTTC. Its protein product is CASSLAGGHNEQFF.